Each of the 21 T cell receptor beta chains below was sequenced from the same sample in a study of blood T cell repertoires in COVID-19. TCRdb's copy holds only in-frame clones and misses some; the assay was immunoSEQ multiplex PCR. The data show approximately 350,000 clones, 80% to 90% seen once. Sequencing was done on a sample of PBMCs or T cells enriched from blood (not recorded which). These receptors were obtained from a man younger than 35 who had recovered from COVID-19.

The chain links TRBV27 to TRBJ1-2; D is unresolved. Germline CDR1 reads MNHEY; CDR2 reads SMNVEV (reference sequence). V gave up 5 bases and J gave up 8 bases, with 15 bases separating them. The CDR3 covers 13 residues. CDR3 loop: CASSPNKLYGYTF. CDR3 DNA sequence: TGTGCCAGCAGTCCGAACAAGTTGTACGGCTACACCTTC.

Details on this clone: The sample contains more than one DNA sequence encoding this CDR3. CDR3: CASTLGQGYTGELFF. CDR3 coding DNA: TGTGCCAGCACTTTGGGACAGGGATATACCGGGGAGCTGTTTTTT. The chain links TRBV2 to TRBJ2-2, with 9 bases identical to TRBD1. The CDR3 has 15 amino acids. After removal of 7 bases from V and 5 bases from J, the junction contained 8 bases not matched to a gene. Germline loops: CDR1 SNHLY, CDR2 FYNNEI.

This clone was recorded once. V gene TRBV7-2 combines with J gene TRBJ1-6; D is possibly TRBD1 (6 bases). CDR1 SGHTA and CDR2 FQGNSA come from the germline V gene. The ends were cut back, 5 bases at V and 2 bases at J, with 13 bases in the middle. This CDR3 comprises 16 residues. CDR3 protein: CASSPSHRAYNSPLHF. The CDR3 bases are TGTGCCAGCAGCCCCTCCCACAGGGCCTATAATTCACCCCTCCACTTT.

As DNA, the CDR3 is TGCGCCAGCAGCGCCCCGGGAGTCCTGAGGGCTTTCTTT. Translating gives CASSAPGVLRAFF. This rearrangement joins TRBV5-1 to TRBJ1-1; D remains ambiguous. The CDR3 loop spans 13 amino acids. Germline CDR1 SGHRS, CDR2 YFSETQ. The V end lost 4 bases, the J end lost 11 bases, and 18 bases lay between the germline ends. Full variable domain (remainder filled in from reference TRBV5-1 and TRBJ1-1): KAGVTQTPRYLIKTRGQQVTLSCSPISGHRSVSWYQQTPGQGLQFLFEYFSETQRNKGNFPGRFSGRQFSNSRSEMNVSTLELGDSALYLCASSAPGVLRAFFGQGTRLTVV.

This clone was counted between two and nine times. The rearrangement uses TRBV7-9 and TRBJ1-1; possibly TRBD1 for D (6 bases). The CDR3 extends over 15 amino acids. Trimming pared 1 base from V and 6 bases from J, leaving 15 bases between. Germline V gives CDR1 SEHNR, CDR2 FQNEAQ (reference sequence). The CDR3 DNA is TGTGCCAGCAGCTTAGATGTGGGGGCGACCCCTGAAGCTTTCTTT. Translating it yields CASSLDVGATPEAFF.

The rearrangement uses TRBV7-9 and TRBJ1-5; D not certain. V was pared by 2 bases and J by 2 bases, with 7 bases between. The CDR3 length is 14 residues. Germline lookup yields CDR1 SEHNR and CDR2 FQNEAQ (reference sequence). CDR3 sequence: CASSLTSGNQPQHF. The CDR3 DNA follows: TGTGCCAGCAGCTTAACAAGTGGCAATCAGCCCCAGCATTTT.

This rearrangement joins TRBV10-1 to TRBJ1-5, with 7 bases identical to TRBD1. Germline V CDR1 and CDR2: WNHNN, SYGVQD (reference sequence). CDR3 length equals 14 residues. Trimming removed 7 bases from V and 7 bases from J; junction bases left unmatched: 10. CDR3 in amino acids: CASIFTGEEQPQHF. The CDR3 nucleotides are TGCGCCAGCATATTCACAGGGGAGGAGCAGCCCCAGCATTTT.

The chain has TRBV7-9 and TRBJ2-7; D is perhaps TRBD2 (5 bases). Germline loops: CDR1 SEHNR, CDR2 FQNEAQ (reference sequence). This CDR3 is built from 15 residues. Between the trimmed V and J ends, which lost 4 bases and 5 bases, there was a span of 18 bases. As DNA, the CDR3 is TGTGCCAGCAGCTCCTGGGGAGCTAGTCTCCACGAGCAGTACTTC. Its translation is CASSSWGASLHEQYF.

V and J are TRBV15 and TRBJ2-5, with D maybe TRBD1 (6 bases). The CDR3 is 14 residues long. Trimming left V 5 bases short and J 5 bases short, with 15 bases between. Per the germline V gene, CDR1 is LNHNV and CDR2 is YYDKDF (reference sequence). The CDR3 sequence is CATSPARGAETQYF. The DNA of the CDR3 is TGTGCCACCAGCCCCGCCAGGGGCGCTGAGACCCAGTACTTC.

This chain links TRBV7-9 with TRBJ1-4; the match to TRBD1 covers 9 bases. Germline V gives CDR1 SEHNR, CDR2 FQNEAQ (reference sequence). The length of the CDR3 is 16 residues. V lost 5 bases and J lost 0; bases outside the gene matches: 4. Here the CDR3 reads CASSMGQGATNEKLFF. CDR3 in DNA: TGTGCCAGCAGCATGGGACAGGGTGCAACTAATGAAAAACTGTTTTTT.

The V and J genes are TRBV5-4 and TRBJ2-7; D gene uncertain. This CDR3 spans 13 amino acids. Trimming removed 4 bases at V and 2 bases at J, with 10 bases between. Germline V CDR1 and CDR2: SGHNT, YYREEE (reference sequence). The CDR3 nucleotides are TGTGCCAGCAGCCCCCTAGGCGCCTACGAGCAGTACTTC. Translating gives CASSPLGAYEQYF.

This chain joins TRBV3-1 (or the pseudogene TRBV3-2) and TRBJ1-2; D call uncertain. Trimming stripped 6 bases from V and 1 base from J, with 3 bases between. Germline V gives CDR1 LGHDT, CDR2 YNNKEL (reference sequence). This CDR3 has 11 residues. CDR3 bases: TGTGCCAGCAGTCTTAACTATGGCTACACCTTC. It encodes CASSLNYGYTF.

The J gene is TRBJ1-2, the V gene TRBV5-1; 8 bases agree with TRBD1. The V and J ends lost 4 bases and 1 base, in that order; junction bases with no gene match: 12. The CDR3 has 17 amino acids. Germline V gene data show CDR1 as SGHRS and CDR2 as YFSETQ. The CDR3 loop is CASSPWGPQGDNYGYTF. Here the CDR3 DNA reads TGCGCCAGCAGCCCCTGGGGGCCACAGGGGGATAACTATGGCTACACCTTC.

A remark on this clone: The same CDR3 is also encoded by other DNA sequences in this sample. The chain is built from TRBV24-1 and TRBJ2-2; 8 bases are a match to TRBD2. The CDR3 spans 14 residues. The germline gives CDR1 KGHDR, CDR2 SFDVKD. The trim removed 3 bases at V and 5 bases at J, leaving 1 base unmatched. Here the CDR3 reads CATSDPGGTGELFF. CDR3 coding DNA: TGTGCCACCAGTGATCCGGGAGGGACCGGGGAGCTGTTTTTT.

The chain uses TRBV21-1 and TRBJ2-5; the D call TRBD2 from the table was never checked on the DNA. TRBV21-1 is a listed pseudogene. The CDR3 has 17 amino acids. The DNA of the CDR3 is TGTGCCAGCAGCAAAGCGCTTTTAGCACCCGGCCAAGAGACCCAGTACTTC. As protein: CASSKALLAPGQETQYF.

The rearrangement joins TRBV20-1 to TRBJ1-2; tentatively, D is TRBD1 (5 bases). The germline V gene has CDR1 DFQATT and CDR2 SNEGSKA (reference sequence). V shed 4 bases and J shed 6 bases, with 9 bases lying between them. The CDR3 is 11 residues long. The CDR3, as DNA: TGCAGTGCTACAGGGCCCGATGGCTACACCTTC. Encoded protein: CSATGPDGYTF.

This clone was detected once. The CDR3 sequence: CASSPGTEYNEQFF. CDR3 DNA sequence: TGCGCCAGCAGCCCCGGGACAGAATACAATGAGCAGTTCTTC. The chain carries TRBV5-1 and TRBJ2-1; 7 positions agree with TRBD1. V dropped 4 bases and J dropped 4; count of bases not matched to a gene: 5. This CDR3 comprises 14 residues. In germline, CDR1 is SGHRS, CDR2 YFSETQ. Supplemented by reference TRBV5-1 and TRBJ2-1, the full variable domain reads KAGVTQTPRYLIKTRGQQVTLSCSPISGHRSVSWYQQTPGQGLQFLFEYFSETQRNKGNFPGRFSGRQFSNSRSEMNVSTLELGDSALYLCASSPGTEYNEQFFGPGTRLTVL.

This chain connects TRBV19 to TRBJ1-5, with TRBD1 matching over 9 bases. Germline loops: CDR1 LNHDA, CDR2 SQIVND (reference sequence). V lost 8 bases and J lost 1; bases outside the gene matches: 9. The CDR3 has 16 amino acids. DNA of the CDR3: TGTGCCAGTCAGATGGGGACAGGGTTGAGCAATCAGCCCCAGCATTTT. As protein: CASQMGTGLSNQPQHF.

CDR3 sequence reads: CASSRPLGGVSQPQHF. DNA of the CDR3: TGTGCCAGCAGTCGTCCCTTGGGGGGAGTGAGTCAGCCCCAGCATTTT. The genes are TRBV6-2 or TRBV6-3 and TRBJ1-5; the D gene is possibly TRBD1 (5 bases). Per germline, CDR1 MNHEY and CDR2 SVGEGT. The CDR3 contains 16 residues. The ends were cut back, 5 bases at V and 6 bases at J, with 20 bases in the middle.

The chain has TRBV7-2 and TRBJ2-1; 8 bases are a match to TRBD2. The CDR3 has 16 amino acids. Trimming cost V 5 bases and J 0 bases; bases outside gene matches: 6. Germline CDR1 and CDR2: SGHTA and FQGNSA. The chain's CDR3 is CASSPTGLGSYNEQFF. The CDR3, as DNA: TGTGCCAGCAGCCCCACGGGACTAGGCTCCTACAATGAGCAGTTCTTC.

The chain carries TRBV19 and TRBJ1-4; D gene ambiguous. The V end lost 0 bases, the J end lost 0 bases, and 23 bases lay between the germline ends. Per germline, CDR1 LNHDA and CDR2 SQIVND (reference sequence). This CDR3 region has 21 residues. CDR3 residues: CASSIDAPASSTAATNEKLFF. In DNA, the CDR3 is TGTGCCAGTAGTATAGATGCACCAGCGTCGTCGACTGCTGCAACTAATGAAAAACTGTTTTTT.